This record looks at one T cell receptor beta chain sequence and its context. Amplified TCR beta CDR3 regions came from RNA transcripts. The HTBI primer set was used in a first-round RT-PCR of the TCR CDR3. TCRdb reprocessed the multiplex PCR reads with MiXCR, giving one entry per CDR3 protein. Of about 47,000 distinct CDR3 sequences in the sample, roughly 51% were seen once. Diagnosis of hyperthyroidism was new in patients aged 18 to 65, and its duration was under 2 months. Diagnostic assessment was based on clinical symptoms, serum thyroxine and TRAb, thyroid ultrasound and orbital computed tomography. This sample stems from a study of T cells in Graves' hyperthyroidism and ophthalmopathy. The CDR3 loop spans 15 amino acids. CDR1 SGHTA and CDR2 FQGNSA come from the germline V gene. V lost 4 bases, J lost 0 bases, and 12 bases lay in between.

This receptor was identified in a man between 18 and 35 years old with Graves' hyperthyroidism. The chain uses TRBV7-2 and TRBJ1-2, with D maybe TRBD1 (6 bases). The sample taken for sequencing was peripheral blood or thyroid tissue (not recorded which). The CDR3 DNA is TGTGCCAGCAGCTCCAACAGGGCGACTAACTATGGCTACACCTTC. Translation: CASSSNRATNYGYTF. Variable domain in full (rest from reference TRBV7-2 and TRBJ1-2): GAGVSQSPSNKVTEKGKDVELRCDPISGHTALYWYRQSLGQGLEFLIYFQGNSAPDKSGLPSDRFSAERTGGSVSTLTIQRTQQEDSAVYLCASSSNRATNYGYTFGSGTRLTVV.